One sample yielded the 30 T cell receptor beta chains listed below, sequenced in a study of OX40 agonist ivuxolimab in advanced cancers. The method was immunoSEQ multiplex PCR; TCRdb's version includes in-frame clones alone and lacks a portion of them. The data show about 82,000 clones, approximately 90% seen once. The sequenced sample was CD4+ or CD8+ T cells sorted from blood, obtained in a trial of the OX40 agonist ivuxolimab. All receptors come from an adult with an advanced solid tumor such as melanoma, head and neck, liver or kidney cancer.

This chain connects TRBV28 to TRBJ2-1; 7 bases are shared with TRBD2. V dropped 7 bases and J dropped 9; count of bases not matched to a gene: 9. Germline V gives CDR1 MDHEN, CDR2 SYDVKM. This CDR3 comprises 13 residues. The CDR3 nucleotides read TGTGCCAGCAACGATTTAGGGACTATTGAGCAGTTCTTC. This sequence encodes CASNDLGTIEQFF.

This chain's CDR3 is CAWGPSGSNEQFF. The CDR3, as DNA: TGTGCCTGGGGGCCTAGCGGGAGTAATGAGCAGTTCTTC. The chain carries TRBV30 and TRBJ2-1; 10 positions agree with TRBD2. CDR1 is GTSNPN and CDR2 is SVGIG in the germline V gene (reference sequence). J lost 7 bases, V lost 5 bases, and 5 bases had no gene match. The CDR3 has 13 amino acids.

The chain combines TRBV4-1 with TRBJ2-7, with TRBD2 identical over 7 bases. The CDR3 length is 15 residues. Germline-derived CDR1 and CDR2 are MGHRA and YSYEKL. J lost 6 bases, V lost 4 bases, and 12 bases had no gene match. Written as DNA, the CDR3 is TGCGCCAGCAGCCCCTCGCGGGGGACCTCACTCGAGCAGTACTTC. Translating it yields CASSPSRGTSLEQYF.

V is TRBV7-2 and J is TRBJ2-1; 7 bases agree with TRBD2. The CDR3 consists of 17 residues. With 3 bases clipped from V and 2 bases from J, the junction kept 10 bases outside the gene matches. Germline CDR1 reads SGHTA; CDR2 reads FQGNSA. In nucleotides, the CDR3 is TGTGCCAGCAGCTTGGCCGGCGGGAGACCTCCCTACAATGAGCAGTTCTTC. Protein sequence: CASSLAGGRPPYNEQFF.

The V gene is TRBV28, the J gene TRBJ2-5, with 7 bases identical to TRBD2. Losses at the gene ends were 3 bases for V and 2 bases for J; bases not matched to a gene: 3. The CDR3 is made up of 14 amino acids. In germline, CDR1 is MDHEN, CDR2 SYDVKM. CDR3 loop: CASSLAGRQETQYF. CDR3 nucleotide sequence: TGTGCCAGCAGTTTGGCCGGGAGGCAAGAGACCCAGTACTTC.

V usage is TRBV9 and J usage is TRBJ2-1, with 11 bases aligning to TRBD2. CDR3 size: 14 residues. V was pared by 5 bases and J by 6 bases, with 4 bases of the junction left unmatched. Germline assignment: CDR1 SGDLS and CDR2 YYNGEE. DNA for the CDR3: TGTGCCAGCAGTCTAGCGGGAGGACTCAATGAGCAGTTCTTC. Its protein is CASSLAGGLNEQFF.

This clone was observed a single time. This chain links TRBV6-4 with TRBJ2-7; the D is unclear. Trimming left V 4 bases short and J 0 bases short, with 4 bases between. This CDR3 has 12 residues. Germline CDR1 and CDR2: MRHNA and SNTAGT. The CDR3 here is CASSGDSYEQYF. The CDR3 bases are TGTGCCAGCAGTGGCGACTCCTACGAGCAGTACTTC.

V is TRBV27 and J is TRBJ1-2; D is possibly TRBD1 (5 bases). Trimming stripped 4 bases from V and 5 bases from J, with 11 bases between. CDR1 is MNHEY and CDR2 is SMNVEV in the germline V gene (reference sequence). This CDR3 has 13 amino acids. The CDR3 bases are TGTGCCAGCAGTTCCGGGACTTGGTATGGCTACACCTTC. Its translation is CASSSGTWYGYTF.

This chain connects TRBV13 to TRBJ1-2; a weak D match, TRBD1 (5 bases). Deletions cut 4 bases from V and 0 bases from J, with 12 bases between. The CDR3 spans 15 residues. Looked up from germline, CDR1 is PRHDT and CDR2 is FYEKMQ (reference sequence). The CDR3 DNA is TGTGCCAGCAGCTCCGGGGGTTCGACTAACTATGGCTACACCTTC. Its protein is CASSSGGSTNYGYTF.

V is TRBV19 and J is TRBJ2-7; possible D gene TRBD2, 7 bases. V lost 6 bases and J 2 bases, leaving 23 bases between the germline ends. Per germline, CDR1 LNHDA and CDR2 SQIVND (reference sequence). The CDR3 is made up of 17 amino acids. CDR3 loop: CASSRGAGARGTYEQYF. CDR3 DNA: TGTGCCAGTAGCCGGGGGGCAGGGGCTAGGGGAACCTACGAGCAGTACTTC.

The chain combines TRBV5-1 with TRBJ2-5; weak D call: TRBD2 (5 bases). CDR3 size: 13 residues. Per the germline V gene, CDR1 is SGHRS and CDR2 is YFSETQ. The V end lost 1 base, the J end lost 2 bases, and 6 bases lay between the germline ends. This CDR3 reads CASSLRGQETQYF. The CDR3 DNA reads TGCGCCAGCAGCTTGCGGGGACAAGAGACCCAGTACTTC.

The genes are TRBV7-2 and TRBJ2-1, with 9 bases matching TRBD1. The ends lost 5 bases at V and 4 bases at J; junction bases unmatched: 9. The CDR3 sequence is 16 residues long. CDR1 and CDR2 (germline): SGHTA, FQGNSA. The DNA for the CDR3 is TGTGCCAGCAGCCGAAATTTCGGACAGGGGTACAATGAGCAGTTCTTC. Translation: CASSRNFGQGYNEQFF.

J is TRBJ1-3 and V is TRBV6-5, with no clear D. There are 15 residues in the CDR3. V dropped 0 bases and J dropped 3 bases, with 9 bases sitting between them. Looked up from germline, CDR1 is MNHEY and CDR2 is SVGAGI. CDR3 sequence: CASSYSRDRGNTIYF. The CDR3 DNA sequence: TGTGCCAGCAGTTACTCGAGGGATCGTGGAAACACCATATATTTT.

CDR3: CASSGLAGVGIGELFF. CDR3 in DNA: TGTGCCAGCAGTGGACTAGCGGGAGTCGGGATCGGGGAGCTGTTTTTT. The chain uses TRBV25-1 and TRBJ2-2, with TRBD2 matching 12 bases. V lost 4 bases to trimming and J lost 7 bases; unmatched junction nucleotides: 7. Germline loops: CDR1 MGHDK, CDR2 SYGVNS. The CDR3 length is 16 residues.

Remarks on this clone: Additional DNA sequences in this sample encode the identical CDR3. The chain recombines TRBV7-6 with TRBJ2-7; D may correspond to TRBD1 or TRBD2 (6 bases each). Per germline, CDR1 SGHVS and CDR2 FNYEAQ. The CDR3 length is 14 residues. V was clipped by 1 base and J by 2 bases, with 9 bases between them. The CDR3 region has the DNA TGTGCCAGCAGCTTAGGGGGGGCCCCCTACGAGCAGTACTTC. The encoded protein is CASSLGGAPYEQYF.

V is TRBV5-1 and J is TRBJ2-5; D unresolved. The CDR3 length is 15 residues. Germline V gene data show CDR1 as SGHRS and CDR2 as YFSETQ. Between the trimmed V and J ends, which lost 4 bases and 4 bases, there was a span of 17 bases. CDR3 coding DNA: TGCGCCAGCAGCATCACCTTACTTTCGCCAGAGACCCAGTACTTC. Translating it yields CASSITLLSPETQYF.

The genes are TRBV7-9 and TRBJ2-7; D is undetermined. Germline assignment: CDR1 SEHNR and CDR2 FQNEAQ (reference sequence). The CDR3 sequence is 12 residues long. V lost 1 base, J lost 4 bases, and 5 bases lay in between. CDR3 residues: CASSLESYEQYF. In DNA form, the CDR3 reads TGTGCCAGCAGCTTAGAGTCTTACGAGCAGTACTTC.

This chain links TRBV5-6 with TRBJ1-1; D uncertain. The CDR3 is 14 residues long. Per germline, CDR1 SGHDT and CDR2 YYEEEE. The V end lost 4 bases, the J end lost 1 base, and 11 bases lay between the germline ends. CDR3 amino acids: CASSRIGQNTEAFF. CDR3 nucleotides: TGTGCCAGCAGCCGTATAGGGCAGAACACTGAAGCTTTCTTT.

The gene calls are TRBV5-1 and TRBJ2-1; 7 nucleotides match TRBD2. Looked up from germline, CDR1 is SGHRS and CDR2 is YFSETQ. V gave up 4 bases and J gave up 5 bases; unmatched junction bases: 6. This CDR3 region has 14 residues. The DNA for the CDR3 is TGCGCCAGCAGCCTAAGGGGAGGGGACAATGAGCAGTTCTTC. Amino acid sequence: CASSLRGGDNEQFF.

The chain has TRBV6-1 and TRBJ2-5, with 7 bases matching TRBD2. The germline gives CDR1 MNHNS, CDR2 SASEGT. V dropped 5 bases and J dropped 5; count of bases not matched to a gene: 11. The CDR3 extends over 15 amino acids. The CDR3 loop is CASSPAASGRETQYF. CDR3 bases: TGTGCCAGCAGTCCAGCGGCTAGCGGTCGGGAGACCCAGTACTTC.

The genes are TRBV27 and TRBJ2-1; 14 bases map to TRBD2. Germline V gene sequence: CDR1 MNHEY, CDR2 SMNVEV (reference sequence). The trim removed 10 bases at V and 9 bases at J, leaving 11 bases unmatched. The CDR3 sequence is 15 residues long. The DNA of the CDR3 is TGTGCCACCCAAGAGGGACTAGCGGGAGTTGCTGAGCAGTTCTTC. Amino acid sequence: CATQEGLAGVAEQFF.

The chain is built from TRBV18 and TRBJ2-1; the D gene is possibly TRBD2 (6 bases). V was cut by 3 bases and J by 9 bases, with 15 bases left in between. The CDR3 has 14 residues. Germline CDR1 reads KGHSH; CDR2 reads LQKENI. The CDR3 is CASSPNPQGGEQFF. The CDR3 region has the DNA TGTGCCAGCTCACCTAACCCGCAGGGAGGTGAGCAGTTCTTC. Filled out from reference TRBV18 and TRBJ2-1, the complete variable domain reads NAGVMQNPRHLVRRRGQEARLRCSPMKGHSHVYWYRQLPEEGLKFMVYLQKENIIDESGMPKERFSAEFPKEGPSILRIQQVVRGDSAAYFCASSPNPQGGEQFFGPGTRLTVL.

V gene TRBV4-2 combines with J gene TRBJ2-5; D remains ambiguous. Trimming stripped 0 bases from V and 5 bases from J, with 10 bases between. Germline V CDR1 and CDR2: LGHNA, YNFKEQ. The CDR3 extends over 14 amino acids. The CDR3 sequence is CASSQDSSGETQYF. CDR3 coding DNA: TGTGCCAGCAGCCAAGATTCTAGTGGTGAGACCCAGTACTTC.

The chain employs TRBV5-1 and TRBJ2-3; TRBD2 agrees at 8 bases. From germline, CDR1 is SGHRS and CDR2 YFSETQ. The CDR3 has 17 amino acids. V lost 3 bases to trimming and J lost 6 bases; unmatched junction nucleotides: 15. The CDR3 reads CASSSLGLEAGEDTQYF. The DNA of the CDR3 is TGCGCCAGCAGCTCCCTGGGCCTTGAAGCGGGAGAGGATACGCAGTATTTT.

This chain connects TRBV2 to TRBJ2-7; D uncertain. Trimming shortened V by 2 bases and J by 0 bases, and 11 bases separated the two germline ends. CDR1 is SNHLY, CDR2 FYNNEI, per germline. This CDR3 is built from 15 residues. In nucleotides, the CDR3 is TGTGCCAGCAGTGAATTCGCAGGTTTCTCCTACGAGCAGTACTTC. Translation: CASSEFAGFSYEQYF. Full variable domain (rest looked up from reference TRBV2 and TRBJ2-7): EPEVTQTPSHQVTQMGQEVILRCVPISNHLYFYWYRQILGQKVEFLVSFYNNEISEKSEIFDDQFSVERPDGSNFTLKIRSTKLEDSAMYFCASSEFAGFSYEQYFGPGTRLTVT.

The CDR3 bases are TGTGCCAGCAGTGGACCATGGACAGGGGTCAACTATGGCTACACCTTC. Protein sequence: CASSGPWTGVNYGYTF. The V and J genes are TRBV6-1 and TRBJ1-2; TRBD1 agrees at 9 bases. The CDR3 is 16 amino acids. Trimming at V came to 4 bases and at J to 2 bases, leaving 8 bases not matched to a gene. Germline CDR1 and CDR2: MNHNS and SASEGT.

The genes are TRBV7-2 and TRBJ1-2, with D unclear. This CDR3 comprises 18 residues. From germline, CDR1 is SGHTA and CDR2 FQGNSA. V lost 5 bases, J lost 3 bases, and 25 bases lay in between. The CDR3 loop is CASSRNLGRGWSYYGYTF. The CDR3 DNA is TGTGCCAGCAGCCGCAATCTCGGCCGGGGTTGGTCCTACTATGGCTACACCTTC.

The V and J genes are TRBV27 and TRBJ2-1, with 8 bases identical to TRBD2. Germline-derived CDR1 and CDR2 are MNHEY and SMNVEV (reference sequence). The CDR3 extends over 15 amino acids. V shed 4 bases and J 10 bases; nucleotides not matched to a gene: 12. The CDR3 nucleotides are TGTGCCAGCAGTTGGGCCGCGGGAGGCCGCGGGGAGCAGTTCTTC. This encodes CASSWAAGGRGEQFF.

In DNA, the CDR3 is TGTGCCGTCGGGACAGGGGTACTCGGGGAGCTGTTTTTT. Protein: CAVGTGVLGELFF. The rearrangement uses TRBV6-1 and TRBJ2-2; 10 bases align to TRBD1. CDR3 size: 13 residues. Germline assignment: CDR1 MNHNS and CDR2 SASEGT. Losses at the gene ends were 11 bases for V and 7 bases for J; bases not matched to a gene: 7.

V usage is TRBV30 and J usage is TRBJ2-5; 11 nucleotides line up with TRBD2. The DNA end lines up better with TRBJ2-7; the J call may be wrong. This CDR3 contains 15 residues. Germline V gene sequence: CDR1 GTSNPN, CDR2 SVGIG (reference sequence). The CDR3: CAWTPGTSGSYEQYF. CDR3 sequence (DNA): TGTGCCTGGACCCCCGGGACTAGCGGCTCCTACGAGCAGTACTTC.